The clone carrying this TCR beta chain was picked up a small number of times. The entry originates in a study of blood T cell repertoires in COVID-19. Study details: Sites in the United States, Italy and Spain provided acute and convalescent COVID-19 samples.

Libraries were prepared by immunoSEQ multiplex PCR; TCRdb keeps only in-frame clonotypes and omits some of them. The table records 150,000 to 200,000 clones, less than 90% of them present only once. This CDR3 has 16 amino acids. Germline CDR1 reads LGHNA; CDR2 reads YSLEER. The ends lost 0 bases at V and 4 bases at J; junction bases unmatched: 5. This TCR was sampled from an older woman with COVID-19, enrolled during active disease. Sequenced: peripheral blood. The chain uses TRBV4-3 and TRBJ2-7; 11 positions match TRBD2. The CDR3: CASSQDIGTSGYEQYF. CDR3 DNA sequence: TGCGCCAGCAGCCAAGATATAGGGACTAGCGGTTACGAGCAGTACTTC.